Shown below are 27 T cell receptor beta chains from a single sample sequenced in a study of PD-1 blockade in classical Hodgkin lymphoma (dated by TCRdb to about 2020). According to the study, the label for this sample's time point signals: cycle 1 day 1 (C1D1), immediately before nivolumab initiation. Every trial patient had relapsed after autologous stem cell transplantation, and cohorts A, B and C differed in prior brentuximab vedotin exposure. Preparation of the library involved the immunoSEQ multiplex PCR assay. TCRdb provides this immuneACCESS table in a form limited to in-frame rearrangements. Some clones are lacking; in checked studies, under half of them reflect an unresolved V gene, and why the rest are absent is not known. This sample comprises around 21,000 clones, approximately 74% of them detected only once. The ten largest clones represent around a fifth of the sample. This material consisted of peripheral blood mononuclear cells (PBMCs), taken at baseline. The receptors were gathered from a human donor with classical Hodgkin lymphoma.

This clone has only one observation. The chain joins TRBV6-6 to TRBJ2-1; 11 positions match TRBD2. V gave up 4 bases and J gave up 7 bases; unmatched junction bases: 6. The CDR3 covers 15 residues. The germline CDR1 and CDR2 sequences are MNHNY and SVGAGI (reference sequence). This chain's CDR3 is CASSFFTSGRNEQFF. The CDR3 nucleotides read TGTGCCAGCAGTTTCTTTACTAGCGGGAGAAATGAGCAGTTCTTC.

This clone was observed a handful of times. The rearrangement links TRBV27 to TRBJ2-7; either TRBD1 or TRBD2 may fit D (6 bases each). Trimming removed 5 bases from V and 3 bases from J, with 14 bases in between. Germline CDR1 and CDR2: MNHEY and SMNVEV (reference sequence). CDR3 length equals 14 residues. This chain's CDR3 is CASSLGGPGYEQYF. DNA of the CDR3: TGTGCCAGCAGTCTTGGGGGGCCGGGCTACGAGCAGTACTTC.

The chain combines TRBV20-1 with TRBJ1-2, with D hard to call. The V gene's germline CDR1 is DFQATT and CDR2 SNEGSKA (reference sequence). Trimming shortened V by 6 bases and J by 1 base, and 6 bases separated the two germline ends. The CDR3 is made up of 11 amino acids. The CDR3 loop is CSAHDNYGYTF. In DNA, the CDR3 is TGCAGTGCCCACGATAACTATGGCTACACCTTC.

The rearrangement uses TRBV9 and TRBJ2-3; 8 bases align to TRBD1. Looked up from germline, CDR1 is SGDLS and CDR2 is YYNGEE. V gave up 3 bases and J gave up 1 base; unmatched junction bases: 4. The CDR3 spans 15 residues. CDR3 coding DNA: TGTGCCAGCAGCGCTTGGGGACAGGGCACAGATACGCAGTATTTT. This encodes CASSAWGQGTDTQYF.

The CDR3 region has the DNA TGTGCCAGCAGCTTGGGGCCCACAGATACGCAGTATTTT. Translating it yields CASSLGPTDTQYF. The chain combines TRBV5-6 with TRBJ2-3, with D unresolved. CDR1 SGHDT and CDR2 YYEEEE come from the germline V gene. The CDR3 covers 13 residues. Trimming took off 0 bases at V and 2 bases at J, with 4 bases between the two ends.

This clone was seen a few times. Other DNA sequences within the sample encode an identical CDR3. The CDR3 nucleotides are TGTGCCAGCAGCCAAGATCGGTCGGGGGGAAACACCATATATTTT. This gives the protein CASSQDRSGGNTIYF. J is TRBJ1-3 and V is TRBV4-2; no definite D call. V was pared by 0 bases and J by 4 bases, with 10 bases between. Germline CDR1 and CDR2: LGHNA and YNFKEQ. The CDR3 spans 15 residues.

The chain is built from TRBV14 and TRBJ1-1, with TRBD1 identical over 7 bases. V trimming: 6 bases; J trimming: 5 bases; junction bases outside the gene matches: 6. Germline CDR1 reads SGHDN; CDR2 reads FVKESK. The CDR3 spans 13 residues. The CDR3 sequence is CASRLRGRTEAFF. Here the CDR3 DNA reads TGTGCCAGCAGACTAAGGGGGCGAACTGAAGCTTTCTTT. The full variable domain, in which reference TRBV14 and TRBJ1-1 provide the parts outside the CDR3, is EAGVTQFPSHSVIEKGQTVTLRCDPISGHDNLYWYRRVMGKEIKFLLHFVKESKQDESGMPNNRFLAERTGGTYSTLKVQPAELEDSGVYFCASRLRGRTEAFFGQGTRLTVV.

A few counts support this clone. Other DNA sequences in the sample encode the same CDR3. The chain uses TRBV18 and TRBJ2-7; the D is unclear. Trimming removed 3 bases from V and 2 bases from J, with 11 bases in between. This CDR3 spans 14 amino acids. Per the germline V gene, CDR1 is KGHSH and CDR2 is LQKENI. CDR3: CASSPQRSAYEQYF. The CDR3 DNA is TGTGCCAGCTCACCCCAGAGATCGGCCTACGAGCAGTACTTC.

The genes are TRBV2 and TRBJ1-5; the match to TRBD1 covers 10 bases. CDR1 SNHLY and CDR2 FYNNEI come from the germline V gene. With 1 base clipped from V and 6 bases from J, the junction kept 6 bases outside the gene matches. This CDR3 region has 16 residues. In DNA, the CDR3 is TGTGCCAGCAGTGAAGTGGTGACAGGGGGCAGTCAGCCCCAGCATTTT. Translating it yields CASSEVVTGGSQPQHF.

This chain joins TRBV30 and TRBJ1-5, with D unclear. Between the trimmed V and J ends, which lost 5 bases and 7 bases, there was a span of 15 bases. This CDR3 comprises 13 residues. Germline CDR1 GTSNPN, CDR2 SVGIG (reference sequence). CDR3 residues: CAWDKERGQPQHF. CDR3 DNA: TGTGCCTGGGACAAGGAAAGAGGACAGCCCCAGCATTTT.

This rearrangement joins TRBV19 to TRBJ1-5, with TRBD1 matching over 12 bases. Germline V gene sequence: CDR1 LNHDA, CDR2 SQIVND (reference sequence). The CDR3 extends over 17 amino acids. V shed 10 bases, J shed 4 bases, and the junction held 14 bases outside the gene matches. Here the CDR3 reads CATHPGQGASWNQPQHF. Here the CDR3 DNA reads TGTGCCACTCATCCGGGACAGGGGGCTTCGTGGAATCAGCCCCAGCATTTT.

The chain has TRBV4-3 and TRBJ1-2; the D gene is possibly TRBD1 (5 bases). Trimming shortened V by 0 bases and J by 4 bases, and 9 bases separated the two germline ends. CDR1 LGHNA and CDR2 YSLEER come from the germline V gene. The CDR3 is 14 amino acids. The CDR3 region has the DNA TGCGCCAGCAGCCAAGATCCAGGGACCTATGGCTACACCTTC. Its protein product is CASSQDPGTYGYTF.

This chain uses TRBV10-3 with TRBJ1-5; D gene uncertain. V lost 0 bases, J lost 1 base, and 13 bases lay in between. CDR1 is ENHRY, CDR2 SYGVKD, per germline. This CDR3 has 17 residues. Written as DNA, the CDR3 is TGTGCCATCAGTGAGTCGGGAGCGGGGTCAAGCAATCAGCCCCAGCATTTT. Its translation: CAISESGAGSSNQPQHF.

The rearrangement uses TRBV7-3 and TRBJ2-3; 7 bases are a match to TRBD1. The CDR3 loop spans 16 amino acids. Germline CDR1 SGHTA, CDR2 FQGTGA. With V trimmed by 5 bases and J by 4 bases, 12 bases remained unmatched. The CDR3 DNA reads TGTGCCAGCAGCCGGATGGGACAGTCCCCCGCAGATACGCAGTATTTT. The encoded protein is CASSRMGQSPADTQYF.

The gene calls are TRBV7-9 and TRBJ2-1; D ambiguous. Germline V gene lookup returns CDR1 SEHNR and CDR2 FQNEAQ (reference sequence). V lost 4 bases to trimming and J lost 3 bases, with 4 bases between them. The CDR3 sequence is 12 residues long. The CDR3 reads CASSSYYNEQFF. CDR3 DNA sequence: TGTGCCAGCAGCTCCTACTACAATGAGCAGTTCTTC.

The genes are TRBV30 and TRBJ1-5; no definite D call. Per the germline V gene, CDR1 is GTSNPN and CDR2 is SVGIG (reference sequence). Trimming left V 0 bases short and J 3 bases short, with 6 bases between. The CDR3 extends over 13 amino acids. The CDR3 loop is CAWSVGNNQPQHF. The CDR3 DNA follows: TGTGCCTGGAGTGTAGGGAACAATCAGCCCCAGCATTTT.

This chain joins TRBV4-1 and TRBJ1-1, with D unresolved. The CDR3 is 13 amino acids. Trimming stripped 2 bases from V and 2 bases from J, with 6 bases between. Germline V gene data show CDR1 as MGHRA and CDR2 as YSYEKL. This chain's CDR3 is CASSQTLNTEAFF. As DNA, the CDR3 is TGCGCCAGCAGCCAAACCCTAAACACTGAAGCTTTCTTT.

Points on this clone: The CDR3 carries no conserved terminal phenylalanine or tryptophan, so it likely arises from a read error. The DNA is left out, because the CDR3 cannot be placed on it with certainty; the CDR3 is given as TCRdb lists it. The V call is TRBV6-5, the J call TRBJ1-1; the table calls TRBD1, which could not be checked here. The germline V gene has CDR1 MNHEY and CDR2 SVGAGI. The CDR3 spans 9 amino acids, including both terminal residues. The CDR3 protein is CASRSGTPV.

This chain connects TRBV11-2 to TRBJ2-3, with 8 bases fitting TRBD2. Looked up from germline, CDR1 is SGHAT and CDR2 is FQNNGV. J gave up 6 bases and V 4 bases, and 3 bases lay outside the gene matches. CDR3 size: 13 residues. The CDR3 sequence: CASSSSGSDTQYF. The CDR3 DNA reads TGTGCCAGCAGCTCTAGCGGGTCGGATACGCAGTATTTT.

V is TRBV6-7 and J is TRBJ1-3, with unresolved D. Being an ORF, TRBV6-7 has a function that is uncertain. V lost 0 bases to trimming and J lost 4 bases, with 13 bases between them. The CDR3 is made up of 16 amino acids. The CDR3, as DNA: TGTGCCAGCAGTTACTCGGTCCGGGCTTCAGGAAACACCATATATTTT. Its translation: CASSYSVRASGNTIYF.

This clone was found a few times. This sequence joins TRBV7-7 and TRBJ2-1, with TRBD2 matching 7 bases. CDR3 size: 16 residues. Trimming cost V 2 bases and J 4 bases; bases outside gene matches: 8. CDR1 and CDR2 from the germline V gene are SSHAT and FNYEAQ (reference sequence). CDR3 DNA: TGTGCCAGCAGCTTAAGAAGGGCTAGCGGATACAATGAGCAGTTCTTC. Translating it yields CASSLRRASGYNEQFF.

The chain combines TRBV30 with TRBJ1-5; D is undetermined. This CDR3 has 13 amino acids. Trimming stripped 2 bases from V and 5 bases from J, with 10 bases between. The germline V gene encodes CDR1 GTSNPN and CDR2 SVGIG (reference sequence). This CDR3 is CAWSKGKDQPQHF. DNA for the CDR3: TGTGCCTGGAGTAAGGGTAAAGATCAGCCCCAGCATTTT.

This rearrangement joins TRBV9 to TRBJ1-2; D unresolved. V was trimmed by 0 bases and J by 0 bases, leaving 9 bases between them. The CDR3 is made up of 15 amino acids. Germline assignment: CDR1 SGDLS and CDR2 YYNGEE. This CDR3 is CASSVESGSNYGYTF. The CDR3 DNA is TGTGCCAGCAGCGTAGAGTCAGGTTCTAACTATGGCTACACCTTC.

This chain joins TRBV7-2 and TRBJ1-5, with 9 bases that match TRBD1. Looked up from germline, CDR1 is SGHTA and CDR2 is FQGNSA. V shed 2 bases, J shed 6 bases, and the junction held 8 bases outside the gene matches. CDR3 size: 16 residues. Here the CDR3 reads CASSLLQGAGGQPQHF. CDR3 in DNA: TGTGCCAGCAGCTTACTACAGGGGGCTGGGGGTCAGCCCCAGCATTTT.

This chain uses TRBV10-3 with TRBJ2-3, with 8 bases aligning to TRBD1. CDR1 and CDR2 from the germline V gene are ENHRY and SYGVKD. The CDR3 extends over 15 amino acids. V was pared by 6 bases and J by 3 bases, with 8 bases of the junction left unmatched. The CDR3 loop reads CAIRDGTGGTDTQYF. The CDR3 DNA reads as TGTGCCATCAGGGATGGAACAGGGGGTACAGATACGCAGTATTTT.

V usage is TRBV5-1 and J usage is TRBJ2-5; 9 bases are a match to TRBD1. V trimming: 4 bases; J trimming: 2 bases; junction bases outside the gene matches: 12. This CDR3 region has 17 residues. Germline V gene data show CDR1 as SGHRS and CDR2 as YFSETQ. This chain's CDR3 is CASSLTYQTGGQETQYF. In DNA, the CDR3 is TGCGCCAGCAGCCTGACTTACCAGACAGGGGGGCAAGAGACCCAGTACTTC.

J is TRBJ2-1 and V is TRBV4-1; TRBD2 agrees at 7 bases. The CDR3 is 17 residues long. Germline loops: CDR1 MGHRA, CDR2 YSYEKL. J was trimmed by 1 base and V by 4 bases; bases with no gene match: 10. CDR3 nucleotide sequence: TGCGCCAGCAGCCCGGGACTATTAAAAAGGTCCTACAATGAGCAGTTCTTC. Amino acids: CASSPGLLKRSYNEQFF.